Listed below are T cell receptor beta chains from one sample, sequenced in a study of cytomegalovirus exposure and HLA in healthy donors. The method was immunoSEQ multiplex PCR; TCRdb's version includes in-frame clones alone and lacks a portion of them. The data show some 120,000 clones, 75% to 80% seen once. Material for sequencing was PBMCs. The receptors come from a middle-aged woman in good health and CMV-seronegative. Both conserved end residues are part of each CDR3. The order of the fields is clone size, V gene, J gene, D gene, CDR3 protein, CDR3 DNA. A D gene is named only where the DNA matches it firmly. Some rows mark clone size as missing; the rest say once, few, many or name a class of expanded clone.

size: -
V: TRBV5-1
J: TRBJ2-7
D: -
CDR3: CASSLALSTDRDEQYF
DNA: TGCGCCAGCAGCTTGGCTCTTTCGACGGATCGGGACGAGCAGTACTTC

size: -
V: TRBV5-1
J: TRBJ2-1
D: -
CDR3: CASSLGLTYNEQFF
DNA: TGCGCCAGCAGCCTGGGACTCACCTACAATGAGCAGTTCTTC

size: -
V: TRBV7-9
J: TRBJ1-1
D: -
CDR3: CASSRWPRQRNTEAFF
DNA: TGTGCCAGCAGCCGCTGGCCGAGACAGAGAAACACTGAAGCTTTCTTT

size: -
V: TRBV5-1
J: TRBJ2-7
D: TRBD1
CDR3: CASSQPLTGNYEQYF
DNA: TGCGCCAGCAGTCAACCTCTGACAGGGAACTACGAGCAGTACTTC

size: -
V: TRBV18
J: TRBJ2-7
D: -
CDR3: CASSQTGSSYEQYF
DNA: TGTGCCAGCTCACAGACGGGGAGCTCCTACGAGCAGTACTTC

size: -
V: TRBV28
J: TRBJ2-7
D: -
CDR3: CASSLGGGSSPYEQYF
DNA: TGTGCCAGCAGTTTAGGGGGCGGGAGCTCTCCCTACGAGCAGTACTTC

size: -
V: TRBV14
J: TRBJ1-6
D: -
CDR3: CASSQDGRGNSPLHF
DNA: TGTGCCAGCAGCCAAGATGGGAGGGGGAATTCACCCCTCCACTTT

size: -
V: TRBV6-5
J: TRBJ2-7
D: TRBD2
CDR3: CASSLTSGATYEQYF
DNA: TGTGCCAGCAGCCTGACTAGCGGCGCTACCTACGAGCAGTACTTC

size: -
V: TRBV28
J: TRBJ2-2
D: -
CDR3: CASSLLGPGELFF
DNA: TGTGCCAGCAGTTTGTTGGGGCCCGGGGAGCTGTTTTTT

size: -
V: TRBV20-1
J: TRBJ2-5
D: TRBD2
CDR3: CRAGVGETQYF
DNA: TGCAGAGCGGGGGTTGGGGAGACCCAGTACTTC

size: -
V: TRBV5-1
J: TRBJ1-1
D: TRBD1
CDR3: CASSFGQGKVNTEAFF
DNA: TGCGCCAGCAGCTTCGGACAGGGAAAGGTGAACACTGAAGCTTTCTTT

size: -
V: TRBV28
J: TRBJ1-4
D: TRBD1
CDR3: CASSYPGQGGEKLFF
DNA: TGTGCCAGCAGCTACCCGGGACAGGGAGGAGAAAAACTGTTTTTT

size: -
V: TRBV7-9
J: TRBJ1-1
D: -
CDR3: CASSLGTSREAFF
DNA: TGTGCCAGCAGCTTAGGGACATCGCGCGAAGCTTTCTTT

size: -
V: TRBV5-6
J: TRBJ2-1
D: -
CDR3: CASSLGGGLGYEQFF
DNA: TGTGCCAGCAGCTTGGGTGGAGGTTTGGGGTATGAGCAGTTCTTC

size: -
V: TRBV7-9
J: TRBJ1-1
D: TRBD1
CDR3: CASSLADRGRGAEAFF
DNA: TGTGCCAGCAGCTTAGCGGACAGGGGGCGAGGCGCTGAAGCTTTCTTT

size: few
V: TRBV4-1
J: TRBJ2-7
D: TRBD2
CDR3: CASSQGPGLAFYEQYF
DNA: TGCGCCAGCAGCCAGGGACCGGGACTAGCTTTCTACGAGCAGTACTTC

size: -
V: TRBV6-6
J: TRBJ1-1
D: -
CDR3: CASSRLTTEAFF
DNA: TGTGCCAGCAGCCGACTTACCACTGAAGCTTTCTTT

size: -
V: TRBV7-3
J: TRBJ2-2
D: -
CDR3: CASSFGSDGELFF
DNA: TGTGCCAGCAGCTTCGGCAGCGACGGGGAGCTGTTTTTT

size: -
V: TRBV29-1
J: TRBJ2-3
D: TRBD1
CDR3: CSVEDRTSTDTQYF
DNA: TGCAGCGTTGAGGACAGGACTAGCACAGATACGCAGTATTTT

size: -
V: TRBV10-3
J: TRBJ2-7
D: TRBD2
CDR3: CAISMGLAGGRHEQYF
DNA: TGTGCCATCAGTATGGGACTAGCGGGAGGGCGTCACGAGCAGTACTTC

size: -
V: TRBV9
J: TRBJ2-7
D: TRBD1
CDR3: CASSWGDRGGYEQYF
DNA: TGTGCCAGCAGCTGGGGGGACAGGGGTGGCTACGAGCAGTACTTC

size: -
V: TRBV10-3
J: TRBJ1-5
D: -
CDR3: CAIRAGGNQPQHF
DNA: TGTGCCATCAGGGCAGGGGGCAATCAGCCCCAGCATTTT

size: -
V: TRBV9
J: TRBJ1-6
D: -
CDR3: CASSGPEGGSPLHF
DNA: TGTGCCAGCAGCGGCCCAGAGGGCGGTTCACCCCTCCACTTT

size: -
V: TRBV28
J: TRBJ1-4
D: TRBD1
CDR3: CASSSPGTGDEKLFF
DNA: TGTGCCAGCAGTTCCCCCGGGACAGGGGATGAAAAACTGTTTTTT